This T cell receptor (beta chain) was found in a study of early T cells in non-severe SARS-CoV-2 infection. Study-wide results and caveats: CD4 and private specificities were missed by VDJdb matching, which favored anti-spike CD8 responses.

This clonotype was found many times. What it binds is unknown. The protocol attached unique molecular identifiers to individual cDNA molecules. MiXCR was run by TCRdb on the 5' RACE reads, yielding one entry per CDR3 protein. Seen here are approximately 46,000 distinct CDR3 sequences, around a tenth observed once, and the top ten hold 15%. Germline CDR1 and CDR2: SGHTA and FQGNSA. With 0 bases removed from V and 0 bases from J, the gap between germline ends came to 6 bases. The CDR3 length is 14 residues. The TCR was taken from an adult who was a healthcare worker with PCR-confirmed SARS-CoV-2 infection or an uninfected control (not recorded which). Sequencing was performed on whole blood. The chain couples TRBV7-2 to TRBJ2-7, with unresolved D. In DNA form, the CDR3 reads TGTGCCAGCAGCTTAGCGCTCAACTCCTACGAGCAGTACTTC. Translation: CASSLALNSYEQYF.